This T cell receptor (beta chain) stems from a study of blood T cell repertoires in COVID-19. Overall study: In each case, the material was cDNA or gDNA derived from T cells, B-cell-depleted T cells, or PBMCs.

J was trimmed by 2 bases and V by 1 base; bases with no gene match: 6. The CDR3 runs 16 residues. The germline V gene encodes CDR1 SGHKS and CDR2 YYEKEE (reference sequence). Repertoires were generated with immunoSEQ multiplex PCR, while TCRdb's copy carries only in-frame clones and drops some. The sample lists about 200,000 clones, 82% seen once, with approximately 8% in the top ten. There are a few counts of this clone. This sequence joins TRBV5-5 and TRBJ2-7; 10 bases map to TRBD2. Sequencing used peripheral blood. The source is a woman of 80 years or more with COVID-19, enrolled during active disease. The CDR3 here is CASSLLELAGTYEQYF. CDR3 coding DNA: TGTGCCAGCAGCTTGTTGGAACTAGCGGGGACCTACGAGCAGTACTTC. Complete variable domain (other parts from reference TRBV5-5 and TRBJ2-7): DAGVTQSPTHLIKTRGQQVTLRCSPISGHKSVSWYQQVLGQGPQFIFQYYEKEERGRGNFPDRFSARQFPNYSSELNVNALLLGDSALYLCASSLLELAGTYEQYFGPGTRLTVT.